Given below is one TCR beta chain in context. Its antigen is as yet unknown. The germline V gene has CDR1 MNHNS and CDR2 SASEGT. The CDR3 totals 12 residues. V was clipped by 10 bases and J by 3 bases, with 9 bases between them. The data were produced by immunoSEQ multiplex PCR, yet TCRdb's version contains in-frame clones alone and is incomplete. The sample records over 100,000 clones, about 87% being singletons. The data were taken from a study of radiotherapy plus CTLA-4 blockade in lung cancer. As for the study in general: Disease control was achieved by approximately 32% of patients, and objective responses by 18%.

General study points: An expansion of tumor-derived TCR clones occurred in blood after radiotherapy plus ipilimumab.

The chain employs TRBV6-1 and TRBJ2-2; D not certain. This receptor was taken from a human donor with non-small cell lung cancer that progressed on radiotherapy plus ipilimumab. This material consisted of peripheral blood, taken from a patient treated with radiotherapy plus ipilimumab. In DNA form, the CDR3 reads TGTGCCACCCACCCTTACACCGGGGAGCTGTTTTTT. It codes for CATHPYTGELFF.